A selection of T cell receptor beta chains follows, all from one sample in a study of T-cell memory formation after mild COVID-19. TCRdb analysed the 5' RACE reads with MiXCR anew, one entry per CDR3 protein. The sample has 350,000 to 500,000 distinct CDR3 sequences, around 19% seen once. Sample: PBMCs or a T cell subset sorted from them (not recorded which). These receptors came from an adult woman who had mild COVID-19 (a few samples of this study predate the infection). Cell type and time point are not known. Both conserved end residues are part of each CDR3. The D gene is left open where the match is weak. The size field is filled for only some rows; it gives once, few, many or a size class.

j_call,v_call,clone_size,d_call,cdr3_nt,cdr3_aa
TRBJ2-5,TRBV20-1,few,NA,TGCAGTGGTCATCATGAGACCCAGTACTTC,CSGHHETQYF
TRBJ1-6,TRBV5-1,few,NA,TGCGCCAGCAGCACGGGAAGGCGGGATTCACCCCTCCACTTT,CASSTGRRDSPLHF
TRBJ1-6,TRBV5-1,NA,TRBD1,TGCGCCAGCCGACAGGGCTTAAGCTCCTATAATTCACCCCTCCACTTT,CASRQGLSSYNSPLHF
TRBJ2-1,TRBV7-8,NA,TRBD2,TGTGCCAGCAGCTCCCACTGGACTAGCATCAATGAGCAGTTCTTC,CASSSHWTSINEQFF
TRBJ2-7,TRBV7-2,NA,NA,TGTGCCAGCAGCTTAGTTTCAGGGGAGTTCGAGCAGTACTTC,CASSLVSGEFEQYF
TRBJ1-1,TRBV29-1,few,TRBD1,TGCAGCGTTGGGGCCTTAGGACAGGGGCACACTGAAGCTTTCTTT,CSVGALGQGHTEAFF
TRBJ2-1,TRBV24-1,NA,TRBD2,TGTGCCACCAGTGCCACACTAGCGGGTGAACTCAAGAGCTCCTACAATGAGCAGTTCTTC,CATSATLAGELKSSYNEQFF
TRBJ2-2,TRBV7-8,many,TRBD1,TGTGCCAGCAGCCTGGGACAGGCTTGGGGGGAGCTGTTTTTT,CASSLGQAWGELFF
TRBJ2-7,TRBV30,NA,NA,TGTGCCTGGAGTGCCGTGGCAAACGAGCAGTACTTC,CAWSAVANEQYF
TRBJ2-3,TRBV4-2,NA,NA,TGTGCCAGCAGCCAAGTGGTCGCACCTGGGAGGCCAGATACGCAGTATTTT,CASSQVVAPGRPDTQYF
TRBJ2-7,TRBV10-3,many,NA,TGTGCCATCAGTGGACAGCCCTACGAGCAGTACTTC,CAISGQPYEQYF
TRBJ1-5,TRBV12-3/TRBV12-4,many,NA,TGTGCCAGCAGTTACCGGGAGTCCCATCAGCCCCAGCATTTT,CASSYRESHQPQHF
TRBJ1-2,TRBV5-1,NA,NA,TGCGCCAGCACCCTCGCCCTTGGGCAGGGCTACACCTTC,CASTLALGQGYTF
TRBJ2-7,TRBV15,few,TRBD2,TGTGCCACCAGCAGAGACCTAGCGGGGGGGCGTGAGCAGTACTTC,CATSRDLAGGREQYF
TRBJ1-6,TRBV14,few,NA,TGTGCCAGCAGCCAAGATATAACCCACCGACTGGGATCACCCCTCCACTTT,CASSQDITHRLGSPLHF
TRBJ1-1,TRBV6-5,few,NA,TGTGCCAGCAATACGGACCGAGGTCGGGCTTTCTTT,CASNTDRGRAFF
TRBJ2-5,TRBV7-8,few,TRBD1,TGTGCCAGCAGCTCATTGGACAGGGGGCTGGAGACCCAGTACTTC,CASSSLDRGLETQYF
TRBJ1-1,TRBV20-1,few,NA,TGCAGTGCTAGAGATCGTATAAGGTCCTCCACTGAAGCTTTCTTT,CSARDRIRSSTEAFF
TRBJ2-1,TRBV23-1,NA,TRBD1,TGCGCCAGCAGTCATCCCCTTCGACAGGGGCTTGTGCACTACAATGAGCAGTTCTTC,CASSHPLRQGLVHYNEQFF
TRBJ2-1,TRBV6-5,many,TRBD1,TGTGCCAGCAGCCACGACAGGGGAAATGAGCAGTTCTTC,CASSHDRGNEQFF
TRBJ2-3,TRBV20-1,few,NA,TGCAGTGCTAGAGATCCAGGGAAGACAGATACGCAGTATTTT,CSARDPGKTDTQYF
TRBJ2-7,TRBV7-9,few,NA,TGTGCCAGCAGTTCACAGGGATTGGAGTACTTC,CASSSQGLEYF